One sample yielded the 4 T cell receptor beta chains listed below, sequenced in a study of cytomegalovirus exposure and HLA in healthy donors. PCR employed 60 Vbeta and 13 Jbeta primers. Profiled with immunoSEQ multiplex PCR; TCRdb holds only in-frame clones, not every one. The sample holds approximately 100,000 clones, 74% seen once. Sequences were obtained from PBMCs. The receptor set was obtained from a human donor in good health.

The genes are TRBV28 and TRBJ1-1; D might be TRBD1 (5 bases). CDR1 MDHEN and CDR2 SYDVKM come from the germline V gene. The ends were cut back, 3 bases at V and 6 bases at J, with 17 bases in the middle. This CDR3 is built from 15 residues. The CDR3 nucleotides are TGTGCCAGCAGTTTGAGATGGGGCCCCCTCGCTGAAGCTTTCTTT. Residues: CASSLRWGPLAEAFF.

This chain connects TRBV13 to TRBJ1-1; possibly TRBD1 for D (5 bases). V was clipped by 6 bases and J by 5 bases, with 16 bases between them. There are 14 residues in the CDR3. The germline V gene has CDR1 PRHDT and CDR2 FYEKMQ (reference sequence). CDR3 residues: CASRAAGRDTEAFF. The CDR3, as DNA: TGTGCCAGCAGGGCGGCGGGGCGGGATACTGAAGCTTTCTTT. The full variable domain, rest sourced from reference TRBV13 and TRBJ1-1, is AAGVIQSPRHLIKEKRETATLKCYPIPRHDTVYWYQQGPGQDPQFLISFYEKMQSDKGSIPDRFSAQQFSDYHSELNMSSLELGDSALYFCASRAAGRDTEAFFGQGTRLTVV.

CDR3 in amino acids: CASSLTGENTEAFF. As DNA, the CDR3 is TGTGCCAGCAGCTTAACAGGAGAGAACACTGAAGCTTTCTTT. V gene TRBV7-9 combines with J gene TRBJ1-1; maybe TRBD1 (5 bases). Germline values: CDR1 SEHNR, CDR2 FQNEAQ (reference sequence). Trimming stripped 2 bases from V and 1 base from J, with 8 bases between. The CDR3 totals 14 residues.

The chain is built from TRBV9 and TRBJ2-5; possibly TRBD1 for D (6 bases). The CDR3 sequence is 14 residues long. Trimming pared 3 bases from V and 5 bases from J, leaving 14 bases between. CDR1 and CDR2 (germline): SGDLS, YYNGEE. CDR3 nucleotides: TGTGCCAGCAGCGCAGGACAGACTCGGGAGACCCAGTACTTC. Protein sequence: CASSAGQTRETQYF.